The 18 T cell receptor beta chains reported below all come from one sample, sequenced in a study of blood T cell repertoires in COVID-19. Here immunoSEQ multiplex PCR was the method, and the copy in TCRdb shows in-frame clones only, minus some. Of fewer than 150,000 clones detected, 85% appear once; the ten largest clones hold roughly 4%. The source material was peripheral blood. The source is a human donor in a cohort sampled during active COVID-19.

A remark on this clone: The junction differs from germline at one of its ends, possibly a read error. CDR3 in amino acids: CAGGRLAGNHRGAVF. In nucleotides, the CDR3 is TGTGCCGGTGGGCGACTAGCGGGAAACCACCGGGGAGCTGTTTTT. The V gene is TRBV6-5, the J gene TRBJ2-2, with 11 nucleotides matching TRBD2. This CDR3 comprises 15 residues. CDR1 is MNHEY and CDR2 is SVGAGI in the germline V gene.

This clone was observed a single time. The genes are TRBV24-1 and TRBJ2-5, with D unresolved. The CDR3 runs to 11 residues. The germline V and J ends were trimmed by 5 bases and 5 bases, with 5 bases remaining between them. In germline, CDR1 is KGHDR, CDR2 SFDVKD. The CDR3 sequence: CATSASETQYF. Here the CDR3 DNA reads TGTGCCACCAGTGCGTCTGAGACCCAGTACTTC.

The genes are TRBV5-6 and TRBJ2-3; 11 positions match TRBD2. The CDR3 covers 16 residues. Trimming took 1 base from V and 5 from J; bases not matched to a gene: 6. CDR1 is SGHDT and CDR2 is YYEEEE in the germline V gene. The CDR3 bases are TGTGCCAGCAGCTTGATGACTAGCGGGGCGGTAGATACGCAGTATTTT. This gives the protein CASSLMTSGAVDTQYF.

The chain employs TRBV5-4 and TRBJ2-4, with D maybe TRBD2 (6 bases). The CDR3 spans 13 residues. Germline CDR1 and CDR2: SGHNT and YYREEE (reference sequence). Trimming took 10 bases from V and 9 from J, leaving 20 bases between them. Here the CDR3 DNA reads TGTGCCTACGGGAGAGGAGGTGAGGGCATTCAGTACTTC. Protein product: CAYGRGGEGIQYF.

In its sample, this clone was seen once. V gene TRBV11-3 combines with J gene TRBJ2-5, with 11 bases fitting TRBD2. Germline CDR1 is SGHNT and CDR2 is YENEEA. The CDR3 has 17 amino acids. The V gene end was trimmed by 3 bases and the J gene end by 1 base; junction bases not matched to a gene: 7. The CDR3 nucleotides read TGTGCCAGCAGCTTCGTCGGTAGCGGGAGGGCCCAAGAGACCCAGTACTTC. This translates into CASSFVGSGRAQETQYF. Variable domain in full (rest from reference TRBV11-3 and TRBJ2-5): EAGVVQSPRYKIIEKKQPVAFWCNPISGHNTLYWYLQNLGQGPELLIRYENEEAVDDSQLPKDRFSAERLKGVDSTLKIQPAELGDSAVYLCASSFVGSGRAQETQYFGPGTRLLVL.

This rearrangement joins TRBV6-1 to TRBJ1-5; the D is unclear. Looked up from germline, CDR1 is MNHNS and CDR2 is SASEGT. The CDR3 contains 14 residues. Trimming removed 1 base at V and 7 bases at J, with 11 bases between. CDR3: CASSEERVGQPQHF. The CDR3 coding sequence is TGTGCCAGCAGTGAAGAGAGGGTCGGACAGCCCCAGCATTTT.

V gene TRBV15 combines with J gene TRBJ2-7; TRBD2 aligns across 13 bases. Unmatched junction bases numbered 3, after V lost 3 bases and J lost 1 base. Germline values: CDR1 LNHNV, CDR2 YYDKDF (reference sequence). The CDR3 spans 16 residues. CDR3 DNA sequence: TGTGCCACCAGCAGTGAACTAGCGGGGGGGTCCTACGAGCAGTACTTC. It is translated as CATSSELAGGSYEQYF. Supplemented by reference TRBV15 and TRBJ2-7, the full variable domain reads DAMVIQNPRYQVTQFGKPVTLSCSQTLNHNVMYWYQQKSSQAPKLLFHYYDKDFNNEADTPDNFQSRRPNTSFCFLDIRSPGLGDTAMYLCATSSELAGGSYEQYFGPGTRLTVT.

Turning to this clone: The sample holds other DNA sequences that translate to the same CDR3. The chain employs TRBV13 and TRBJ2-7; possible D gene TRBD2, 6 bases. Germline assignment: CDR1 PRHDT and CDR2 FYEKMQ (reference sequence). The CDR3 has 13 residues. Trimming left V 5 bases short and J 7 bases short, with 15 bases between. The DNA for the CDR3 is TGTGCCAGCAGCCCCGGGGGAAAGAGAGAGCAGTACGTC. This codes for CASSPGGKREQYV.

V is TRBV24-1 and J is TRBJ2-1; perhaps TRBD2 as D (6 bases). V lost 3 bases to trimming and J lost 0 bases, with 14 bases between them. CDR1 is KGHDR and CDR2 is SFDVKD in the germline V gene. The CDR3 is 17 amino acids. CDR3 in DNA: TGTGCCACCAGTGATGTCCGGGACTTATCCTCCTACAATGAGCAGTTCTTC. This codes for CATSDVRDLSSYNEQFF.

The CDR3 nucleotides read TGTGCCAGTAGTCTGACTTGGATGGCCTACAATGAGCAGTTCTTC. Translation gives CASSLTWMAYNEQFF. The chain employs TRBV19 and TRBJ2-1; D remains ambiguous. The CDR3 has 15 amino acids. Trimming pared 5 bases from V and 2 bases from J, leaving 13 bases between. Germline lookup yields CDR1 LNHDA and CDR2 SQIVND (reference sequence).

This rearrangement joins TRBV6-6 to TRBJ2-1, with 9 bases lining up with TRBD2. The CDR3 covers 15 residues. The V and J ends lost 3 bases and 6 bases, in that order; junction bases with no gene match: 6. CDR1 is MNHNY, CDR2 SVGAGI, per germline (reference sequence). CDR3 nucleotides: TGTGCCAGCAGTTATTTTCCTAGCGGGGTCAATGAGCAGTTCTTC. Its protein is CASSYFPSGVNEQFF.

This rearrangement joins TRBV6-6 to TRBJ1-2, with 8 bases matching TRBD1. The CDR3 is 14 residues long. J lost 7 bases, V lost 6 bases, and 10 bases had no gene match. The V gene's germline CDR1 is MNHNY and CDR2 SVGAGI (reference sequence). CDR3 nucleotides: TGTGCCAGCAGGAGCGGGGTCGGGACAGGTGGCTACACCTTC. Amino acid sequence: CASRSGVGTGGYTF.

The V gene is TRBV5-1, the J gene TRBJ1-1, with D perhaps TRBD1 (6 bases). CDR1 and CDR2 (germline): SGHRS, YFSETQ. CDR3 length: 14 residues. The V end lost 4 bases, the J end lost 1 base, and 11 bases lay between the germline ends. The CDR3 DNA sequence: TGCGCCAGCAGCCAGACAGGTAGGAACACTGAAGCTTTCTTT. This translates into CASSQTGRNTEAFF. The full variable domain, rest sourced from reference TRBV5-1 and TRBJ1-1, is KAGVTQTPRYLIKTRGQQVTLSCSPISGHRSVSWYQQTPGQGLQFLFEYFSETQRNKGNFPGRFSGRQFSNSRSEMNVSTLELGDSALYLCASSQTGRNTEAFFGQGTRLTVV.

The V call is TRBV3-1 (or the pseudogene TRBV3-2), the J call TRBJ2-5; 8 bases line up with TRBD2. V dropped 0 bases and J dropped 10; count of bases not matched to a gene: 10. The CDR3 sequence is 15 residues long. Germline V gene data show CDR1 as LGHDT and CDR2 as YNNKEL (reference sequence). The CDR3 DNA follows: TGTGCCAGCAGCCAAGATGGGGGACTAGGAGGGTTCCAGTACTTC. Its protein product is CASSQDGGLGGFQYF.

V is TRBV27 and J is TRBJ2-7, with 7 bases lining up with TRBD2. CDR1 is MNHEY, CDR2 SMNVEV, per germline (reference sequence). The ends lost 3 bases at V and 4 bases at J; junction bases unmatched: 3. The CDR3 is 13 amino acids. The CDR3 spells CASSFGGEYEQYF. The CDR3, as DNA: TGTGCCAGCAGTTTTGGGGGGGAATACGAGCAGTACTTC.

The chain couples TRBV6-5 to TRBJ2-3, with D possibly matching TRBD2 (6 bases). The CDR3 is 14 amino acids. The V gene lost 6 bases and the J gene lost 1 base, with 11 bases spanning the gap. The germline V gene has CDR1 MNHEY and CDR2 SVGAGI. In DNA, the CDR3 is TGTGCCAGCAGGGGGACTTGGGGCACAGATACGCAGTATTTT. This encodes CASRGTWGTDTQYF.

This chain connects TRBV9 to TRBJ2-7; 7 nucleotides align to TRBD1. V lost 2 bases, J lost 7 bases, and 6 bases stayed unmatched. Per germline, CDR1 SGDLS and CDR2 YYNGEE. CDR3 length equals 13 residues. In nucleotides, the CDR3 is TGTGCCAGCAGCGTGACAGGGCAGGGGGAGCAGTACTTC. It encodes CASSVTGQGEQYF.

The chain links TRBV6-5 to TRBJ1-1, with 7 bases that match TRBD1. Germline values: CDR1 MNHEY, CDR2 SVGAGI. V shed 4 bases and J 6 bases; nucleotides not matched to a gene: 5. The CDR3 length is 13 residues. CDR3 sequence (DNA): TGTGCCAGCAGTTCTCGACAGGGTGCTGAAGCTTTCTTT. This sequence encodes CASSSRQGAEAFF.